This T cell receptor beta chain emerged from a study of a mutant IDH1 vaccine in newly diagnosed glioma. On the study more broadly: Treated patients comprised approximately 62% males and around 40% females, mean age roughly 40 years. The therapy given earlier, which was standard therapy, consisted of radiotherapy, temozolomide, or both, and most of the patients received both.

The length of the CDR3 is 13 residues. The V end was cut by 6 bases, the J end by 7 bases, with 15 bases between. Germline V gene lookup returns CDR1 MNHNS and CDR2 SASEGT. Assay: immunoSEQ multiplex PCR; the TCRdb copy retains only in-frame clones and omits some. The table shows roughly 120,000 clones, with around three quarters occurring only once. As for this clone: Its target is not known.

Time point indicated: week 11, during vaccination. A single vaccine dose contained 300 ug of mutant IDH1 20-mer peptide, and topical imiquimod was used with it. The chain links TRBV6-1 to TRBJ1-2, with D perhaps TRBD1 (5 bases). This clonotype originated in a man in his forties with glioma. The sample in question was PBMCs, obtained from a glioma patient whose treatment included an IDH1 peptide vaccine. The CDR3 protein is CASRAGRVGGYTF. In nucleotides, the CDR3 is TGTGCCAGCAGGGCAGGGCGCGTAGGTGGCTACACCTTC.